This T cell receptor (beta chain) emerged from a study of blood T cell repertoires in COVID-19. Study overall: From the United States, Italy and Spain came samples of acute and convalescent COVID-19. PBMCs, B-cell-depleted T cells, or T cells provided the cDNA or gDNA that made up the material.

Donors in Cohort 3 who had recovered were those with two negative PCRs, healthcare professional clearance, or resolution of their symptoms. Trimming cost V 7 bases and J 7 bases; bases outside gene matches: 9. The germline V gene has CDR1 MNHEY and CDR2 SVGAGI. This CDR3 region has 13 residues. This table comes from immunoSEQ multiplex PCR, and its TCRdb copy is limited to in-frame clones, with some not included. The data hold roughly 250,000 clones, with more than 85% observed a single time. This clonotype was sampled from a woman aged 45-65 years who had recovered from COVID-19. The sample consisted of PBMCs or T cells enriched from blood (not recorded which). This chain connects TRBV6-5 to TRBJ1-2; 7 bases are shared with TRBD1. CDR3 nucleotide sequence: TGTGCCAGCAACAAGGGGGCTAGTTCTGGCTACACCTTC. It translates to CASNKGASSGYTF.